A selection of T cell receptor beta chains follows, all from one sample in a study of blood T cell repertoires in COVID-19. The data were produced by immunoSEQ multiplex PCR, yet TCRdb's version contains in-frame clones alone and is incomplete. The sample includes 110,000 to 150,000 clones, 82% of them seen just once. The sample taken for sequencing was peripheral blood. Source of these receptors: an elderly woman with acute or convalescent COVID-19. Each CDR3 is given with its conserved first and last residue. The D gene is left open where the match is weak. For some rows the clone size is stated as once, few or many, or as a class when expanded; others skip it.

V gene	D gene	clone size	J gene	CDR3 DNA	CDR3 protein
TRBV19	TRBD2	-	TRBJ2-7	TGTGCCAGTTCTCGCGGGCAGGGAGGGTTCTACGAGCAGTACTTC	CASSRGQGGFYEQYF
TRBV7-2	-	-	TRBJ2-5	TGTGCCAGCAGCTTAGATGCGGGTGCGAAGACCCAGTACTTC	CASSLDAGAKTQYF
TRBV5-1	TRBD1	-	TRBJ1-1	TGCGCCAGCAGCTTGTCCGGGACAGGGAACACTGAAGCTTTCTTT	CASSLSGTGNTEAFF
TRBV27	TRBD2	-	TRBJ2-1	TGTGCCAGCAGTCTACTCATTGGACTAGGTGGAAATGAGCAGTTCTTC	CASSLLIGLGGNEQFF
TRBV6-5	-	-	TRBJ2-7	TGTGCCAGCCATTCTCGAAGTAGGGGGTCCGAGCAGTACTTC	CASHSRSRGSEQYF
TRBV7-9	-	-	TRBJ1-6	TGTGCCAGCAGCTTTGGAGACAGAATTTTCCACTTT	CASSFGDRIFHF
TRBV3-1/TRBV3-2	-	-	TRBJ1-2	TGTGCCAGCAGCCAAGCAGGTAGTAATGGCTACACCTTC	CASSQAGSNGYTF
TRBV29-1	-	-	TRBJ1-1	TGCAGCGAAAGGAGCCTGAGGCGCACTGAAGCTTTCTTT	CSERSLRRTEAFF
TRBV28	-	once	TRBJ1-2	TGTGCCAGCAGTTTACCCCACTACCGAAAGAATAAGAACTATGGCTACACCTTC	CASSLPHYRKNKNYGYTF
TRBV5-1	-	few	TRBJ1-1	TGCGCCAGCATGCTAAGGGGTGGCAGTCTGGCTTTCTTT	CASMLRGGSLAFF
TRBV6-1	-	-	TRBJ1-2	TGTGCCAGCAGTGAAGCGGGGGGTTATGGCTACACCTTC	CASSEAGGYGYTF
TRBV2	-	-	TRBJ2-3	TGTGCCAGCAGGGAGGCCGGGACTCCCGGGGATACGCAGTATTTT	CASREAGTPGDTQYF
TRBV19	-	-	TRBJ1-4	TGTGCCAGTAGCCGCCGGGACAATAATGAAAAACTGTTTTTT	CASSRRDNNEKLFF
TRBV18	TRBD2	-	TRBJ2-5	TGTGCCAGCTCACCTGGGACTACCCAAGAGACCCAGTACTTC	CASSPGTTQETQYF
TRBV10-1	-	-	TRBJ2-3	TGCGCCAGCAGTGGACAGTTAAGCACAGATACGCAGTATTTT	CASSGQLSTDTQYF
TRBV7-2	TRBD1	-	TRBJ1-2	TGTGCCAGCAGCCCTAATTCACCGGGACAGGGGGCTCGGGGCTACACCTTC	CASSPNSPGQGARGYTF
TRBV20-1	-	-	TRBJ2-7	TGCAGTGCCAGTTCCCCCTCCTTCTACGAGCAGTACTTC	CSASSPSFYEQYF
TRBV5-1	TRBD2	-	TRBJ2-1	TGCGCCAGCACCCCCGGGACTAGCGTTTATTATGAGCAGTTCTTC	CASTPGTSVYYEQFF
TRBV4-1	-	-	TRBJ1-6	TGCGCCAGCAGCCGAGACCGGAGCTCCTATAATTCACCCCTCCACTTT	CASSRDRSSYNSPLHF
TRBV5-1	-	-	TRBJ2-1	TGCGCCAGCAGCTTGGTAGGGACAGAGCAGTTCTTC	CASSLVGTEQFF
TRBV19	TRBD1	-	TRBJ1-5	TGTGCCAGCCGATTCAGGGGGAACAATCAGCCCCAGCATTTT	CASRFRGNNQPQHF
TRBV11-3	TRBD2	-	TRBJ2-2	TGTGCCAGCAGCGATTGGACTAGCGGAGACGTCGGCACCGGGGAGCTGTTTTTT	CASSDWTSGDVGTGELFF
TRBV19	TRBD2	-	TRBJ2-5	TGTGCCAGTAGTATTTGGGGGGGAAGGACCCAGTACTTC	CASSIWGGRTQYF
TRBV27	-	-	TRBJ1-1	TGTGCCAGCAGTTTGACAGAGGTTACTGAAGCTTTCTTT	CASSLTEVTEAFF
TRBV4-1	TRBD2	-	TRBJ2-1	TGCGCCAGCAGCCTGCTAGCGGGGGGGGTCCCGGAGTTCTTC	CASSLLAGGVPEFF
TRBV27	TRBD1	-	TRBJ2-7	TGTGCCAGCAGTTTAACAGGGGGAGTGCCTTACGAGCAGTACTTC	CASSLTGGVPYEQYF
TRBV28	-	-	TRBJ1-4	TGTGCCATCACGGGTGAGGGGAGGGAAAAACTGTTTTTT	CAITGEGREKLFF
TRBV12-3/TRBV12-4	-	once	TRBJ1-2	TGTGCCAGCAGTTTAGAATACTCCGGCTACACCTTC	CASSLEYSGYTF
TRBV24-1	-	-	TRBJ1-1	TGTGCCACCAGTCGGGGGGCGAATTCGCCTGAAGCTTTCTTT	CATSRGANSPEAFF
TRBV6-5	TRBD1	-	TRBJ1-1	TGTGCCAGCAGAGGACAGGTGAACACTGAAGCTTTCTTT	CASRGQVNTEAFF
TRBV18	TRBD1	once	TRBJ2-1	TGTGCCAGCTCACCACCAGTTTTTGGGACAGGGAGGAATGAGCAGTTCTTC	CASSPPVFGTGRNEQFF